Below, 32 T cell receptor beta chains from the same sample are listed, as sequenced in a study of beta chain features in type 1 diabetes (dated by TCRdb to 2016 to 2019). The library was made by the immunoSEQ multiplex PCR assay. The entire isolated RNA was reverse transcribed using the High Capacity cDNA Reverse Transcription Kit, and thus expressed TCRB transcripts were sequenced. TCRdb limited this immuneACCESS table to in-frame rearrangements with V and J called. A share of clones is missing; checked studies link under half to unresolved V genes, and the rest is unexplained. This sample is represented by fewer than 200,000 clones; approximately 13% of them were singletons. Of the sample, around 0.63% falls within the top ten clones. Material: central memory CD4+ T cells from blood. All receptors come from a woman younger than 35 in good health.

This clone was found a few times. The chain employs TRBV6-5 and TRBJ1-1, with 9 bases aligning to TRBD1. V lost 7 bases and J lost 8; bases outside the gene matches: 8. This CDR3 has 13 amino acids. The germline V gene encodes CDR1 MNHEY and CDR2 SVGAGI. For the CDR3, the DNA is TGTGCCAGCACCAAAACAGGGGGCAGAGAAGCTTTCTTT. This codes for CASTKTGGREAFF.

This chain's CDR3 is CASSYILDAEQFF. The CDR3 DNA sequence: TGTGCCAGCAGTTACATCCTAGACGCTGAGCAGTTCTTC. V is TRBV6-5 and J is TRBJ2-1, with no clear D. CDR1 is MNHEY and CDR2 is SVGAGI in the germline V gene. The ends were cut back, 2 bases at V and 9 bases at J, with 11 bases in the middle. This CDR3 region has 13 residues.

This rearrangement joins TRBV7-2 to TRBJ2-6, with 11 bases identical to TRBD2. This CDR3 has 18 residues. J was trimmed by 0 bases and V by 4 bases; bases with no gene match: 5. CDR1 is SGHTA, CDR2 FQGNSA, per germline. Here the CDR3 reads CASSSSGLADSGANVLTF. CDR3 DNA: TGTGCCAGCAGCTCTTCGGGACTAGCGGACTCTGGGGCCAACGTCCTGACTTTC.

This clone was detected many times. The chain recombines TRBV2 with TRBJ1-1, with no clear D. V shed 7 bases and J shed 2 bases, with 11 bases lying between them. Germline V CDR1 and CDR2: SNHLY, FYNNEI. There are 13 residues in the CDR3. CDR3 protein: CASNIQSNTEAFF. CDR3 bases: TGTGCCAGCAACATACAGTCAAACACTGAAGCTTTCTTT.

A few counts support this clone. The V gene is TRBV30, the J gene TRBJ2-1; TRBD1 is a possible D gene (7 bases). The CDR3 has 14 residues. The V end was cut by 1 base, the J end by 7 bases, with 14 bases between. Per germline, CDR1 GTSNPN and CDR2 SVGIG (reference sequence). CDR3 amino acids: CAWSGGPGGNEQFF. In DNA form, the CDR3 reads TGTGCCTGGAGTGGGGGACCAGGGGGGAATGAGCAGTTCTTC.

This clone was observed a handful of times. This chain links TRBV4-3 with TRBJ1-5; no clear D. The germline V gene encodes CDR1 LGHNA and CDR2 YSLEER. V lost 1 base and J lost 0, with 4 bases in between. The CDR3 runs 14 residues. This CDR3 is CASSQAISNQPQHF. The CDR3 DNA sequence: TGCGCCAGCAGCCAAGCAATTAGCAATCAGCCCCAGCATTTT.

This clone was counted ten times or more. This rearrangement joins TRBV7-2 to TRBJ2-1; 9 positions agree with TRBD2. There are 17 residues in the CDR3. Germline V gives CDR1 SGHTA, CDR2 FQGNSA. V was clipped by 1 base and J by 10 bases; unmatched bases: 14. This CDR3 reads CASSLVSGSDNFGEQFF. The CDR3 DNA reads TGTGCCAGCAGCTTAGTTAGCGGGAGCGACAATTTCGGAGAGCAGTTCTTC.

This clone has a handful of counts. CDR3 sequence reads: CASSELTGGVTGELFF. CDR3 DNA sequence: TGTGCCAGTAGCGAACTAACGGGAGGTGTCACCGGGGAGCTGTTTTTT. The rearrangement joins TRBV19 to TRBJ2-2; 7 nucleotides agree with TRBD2. From germline, CDR1 is LNHDA and CDR2 SQIVND (reference sequence). The V gene end was trimmed by 6 bases and the J gene end by 4 bases; junction bases not matched to a gene: 11. The CDR3 sequence is 16 residues long.

This clone was detected only a few times. V gene TRBV9 combines with J gene TRBJ2-2; TRBD2 might be the D (5 bases). Germline loops: CDR1 SGDLS, CDR2 YYNGEE. CDR3 length: 14 amino acids. The V end was cut by 4 bases, the J end by 4 bases, with 11 bases between. The CDR3 is CASSPLAGTGELFF. DNA for the CDR3: TGTGCCAGCAGCCCTTTGGCGGGCACCGGGGAGCTGTTTTTT.

CDR3 residues: CASSLARQGADIQYF. The CDR3 nucleotides read TGTGCCAGCAGCTTAGCGAGACAGGGGGCGGACATTCAGTACTTC. The rearrangement joins TRBV7-9 to TRBJ2-4; 10 bases are shared with TRBD1. The J segment lost 8 bases and the V segment lost 0 bases, leaving 4 bases of the junction unmatched. CDR3 length equals 15 residues. Germline CDR1 is SEHNR and CDR2 is FQNEAQ (reference sequence).

This clone has a count of ten or more. The chain carries TRBV21-1 and TRBJ1-2; TRBD1, as called in the table, went unchecked against the DNA. TRBV21-1 is marked as a pseudogene. The CDR3 length is 8 residues. DNA for the CDR3: TGTGCCAGCTCCAGTTCCACCTTC. It codes for CASSSSTF.

In this sample, this clone turned up a few times. The chain links TRBV5-5 to TRBJ1-5; 8 bases match TRBD1. This CDR3 contains 16 residues. Looked up from germline, CDR1 is SGHKS and CDR2 is YYEKEE (reference sequence). V was clipped by 2 bases and J by 3 bases; unmatched bases: 7. The CDR3 DNA follows: TGTGCCAGCAGCTTCACAGGGGGGAGTGCCAATCAGCCCCAGCATTTT. The encoded protein is CASSFTGGSANQPQHF. Using reference TRBV5-5 and TRBJ1-5 for the parts outside the CDR3, the full variable domain is DAGVTQSPTHLIKTRGQQVTLRCSPISGHKSVSWYQQVLGQGPQFIFQYYEKEERGRGNFPDRFSARQFPNYSSELNVNALLLGDSALYLCASSFTGGSANQPQHFGDGTRLSIL.

This clone was counted only a few times. This chain uses TRBV2 with TRBJ1-1, with D uncertain. The V and J ends lost 4 bases and 2 bases respectively, with 11 bases between them. Germline V gene lookup returns CDR1 SNHLY and CDR2 FYNNEI. The CDR3 has 14 residues. The CDR3 region has the DNA TGTGCCAGCAGTGTCCAGACAATAAACACTGAAGCTTTCTTT. Amino acid sequence: CASSVQTINTEAFF.

This clone was picked up a small number of times. V usage is TRBV30 and J usage is TRBJ2-7, with TRBD2 as a possible D gene (5 bases). V dropped 3 bases and J dropped 0 bases, with 15 bases sitting between them. The V gene's germline CDR1 is GTSNPN and CDR2 SVGIG (reference sequence). The CDR3 spans 15 residues. Here the CDR3 DNA reads TGTGCCTGGAGAAGAATAGCGCAGAGCTCCTACGAGCAGTACTTC. This codes for CAWRRIAQSSYEQYF.

The chain combines TRBV28 with TRBJ2-7; TRBD2 aligns across 7 bases. The CDR3 spans 15 residues. Trimming cost V 4 bases and J 4 bases; bases outside gene matches: 10. Germline values: CDR1 MDHEN, CDR2 SYDVKM. CDR3 nucleotides: TGTGCCAGCAGTTCTACGGGGGAGGGGACTTACGAGCAGTACTTC. Translation gives CASSSTGEGTYEQYF.

This clone was found a few times. The gene calls are TRBV5-4 and TRBJ1-2; the D gene is possibly TRBD1 (6 bases). Trimming took off 2 bases at V and 5 bases at J, with 13 bases between the two ends. The CDR3 has 14 amino acids. Germline V gives CDR1 SGHNT, CDR2 YYREEE (reference sequence). The CDR3 loop reads CASSFGGGDYGYTF. The DNA for the CDR3 is TGTGCCAGCAGCTTTGGGGGCGGCGATTATGGCTACACCTTC.

This clone turned up a few times. J is TRBJ1-3 and V is TRBV5-8, with D possibly being TRBD1 (6 bases). V was trimmed by 4 bases and J by 8 bases, leaving 16 bases between them. Germline lookup yields CDR1 SGHTS and CDR2 YDEGEE. This CDR3 spans 14 amino acids. CDR3 region: CASSPMGGGHTIYF. CDR3 nucleotides: TGTGCCAGCAGCCCCATGGGAGGGGGGCACACCATATATTTT. The full variable domain, in which reference TRBV5-8 and TRBJ1-3 provide the parts outside the CDR3, is EAGVTQSPTHLIKTRGQQATLRCSPISGHTSVYWYQQALGLGLQFLLWYDEGEERNRGNFPPRFSGRQFPNYSSELNVNALELEDSALYLCASSPMGGGHTIYFGEGSWLTVV.

The chain links TRBV29-1 to TRBJ1-1, with 10 bases aligning to TRBD1. This CDR3 comprises 13 residues. The germline V gene has CDR1 SQVTM and CDR2 ANQGSEA. J lost 1 base, V lost 7 bases, and 3 bases had no gene match. The CDR3 DNA reads as TGCAGCGCCTGGGACAGGGGGAACACTGAAGCTTTCTTT. Amino acids: CSAWDRGNTEAFF.

The sample holds a few counts of this clone. V and J are TRBV4-3 and TRBJ2-1; 11 positions match TRBD2. CDR3 length equals 17 residues. Germline trimming cut 3 bases from V and 1 base from J; bases unmatched to any gene: 5. Per germline, CDR1 LGHNA and CDR2 YSLEER. The CDR3 is CASSQRTSGLSYNEQFF. CDR3 nucleotides: TGCGCCAGCAGCCAGCGGACTAGCGGGTTGTCCTACAATGAGCAGTTCTTC.

The chain employs TRBV20-1 and TRBJ1-1; D uncertain. CDR3 length: 11 residues. Germline CDR1 DFQATT, CDR2 SNEGSKA (reference sequence). The CDR3 sequence: CSQRVYTEAFF. CDR3 coding DNA: TGCAGCCAACGGGTTTACACTGAAGCTTTCTTT.

This clone was recorded only once. The chain has TRBV2 and TRBJ1-2, with 9 bases lining up with TRBD1. Germline V gene data show CDR1 as SNHLY and CDR2 as FYNNEI. The J segment lost 7 bases and the V segment lost 8 bases, leaving 8 bases of the junction unmatched. The CDR3 runs to 13 residues. The CDR3 coding sequence is TGTGCCAGCGACGGACAGGGGAGACTTGGCTACACCTTC. Translated: CASDGQGRLGYTF.

The rearrangement uses TRBV10-3 and TRBJ2-7; D might be TRBD2 (5 bases). CDR1 is ENHRY, CDR2 SYGVKD, per germline. The V end was cut by 0 bases, the J end by 7 bases, with 10 bases between. CDR3 size: 13 residues. CDR3 nucleotide sequence: TGTGCCATCAGTGAGTCCGAGGGTAGGGAGCAGTACTTC. It is translated as CAISESEGREQYF.

This clone was counted only a few times. The gene calls are TRBV28 and TRBJ2-1, with TRBD2 as a possible D gene (5 bases). CDR3 length: 16 residues. Germline loops: CDR1 MDHEN, CDR2 SYDVKM. V dropped 5 bases and J dropped 0 bases, with 14 bases sitting between them. CDR3: CASSPWTSTSYNEQFF. In nucleotides, the CDR3 is TGTGCCAGCAGTCCGTGGACTTCGACCTCCTACAATGAGCAGTTCTTC.

This clone was observed a handful of times. The rearrangement links TRBV29-1 to TRBJ2-2, with 9 bases lining up with TRBD1. Germline trimming cut 7 bases from V and 7 bases from J; bases unmatched to any gene: 16. This CDR3 spans 16 amino acids. The germline V gene encodes CDR1 SQVTM and CDR2 ANQGSEA. CDR3 in amino acids: CSAISSGTGYLGELFF. DNA of the CDR3: TGCAGCGCGATTTCTTCCGGGACAGGGTATCTCGGGGAGCTGTTTTTT.

This rearrangement joins TRBV29-1 to TRBJ2-5, with TRBD2 as a possible D gene (6 bases). CDR3 length equals 15 residues. Between the trimmed V and J ends, which lost 3 bases and 7 bases, there was a span of 21 bases. Germline CDR1 is SQVTM and CDR2 is ANQGSEA. CDR3 DNA: TGCAGCGTTGAGAGTTTGGCGGGGTACGGGTGGACCCAGTACTTC. It specifies CSVESLAGYGWTQYF.

The chain uses TRBV6-5 and TRBJ2-7; 12 nucleotides align to TRBD1. The junction had 4 bases not matched to a gene; V was cut back by 5 bases and J by 2 bases. CDR3 length: 15 residues. Germline-derived CDR1 and CDR2 are MNHEY and SVGAGI. For the CDR3, the DNA is TGTGCCAGCAGTCACCGGGACAGGGGGCCCTACGAGCAGTACTTC. Its protein product is CASSHRDRGPYEQYF.

The chain has TRBV28 and TRBJ2-2; perhaps TRBD2 as D (5 bases). V gave up 6 bases and J gave up 4 bases, with 21 bases separating them. This CDR3 has 17 amino acids. Germline assignment: CDR1 MDHEN and CDR2 SYDVKM. For the CDR3, the DNA is TGTGCCAGCAGCCCCTATCCCTCGGGGAAAAGCACCGGGGAGCTGTTTTTT. It specifies CASSPYPSGKSTGELFF.

The chain links TRBV30 to TRBJ2-4; a possible D gene is TRBD2 (5 bases). V lost 3 bases, J lost 3 bases, and 12 bases lay in between. The germline V gene encodes CDR1 GTSNPN and CDR2 SVGIG (reference sequence). This CDR3 region has 14 residues. The CDR3 spells CAWSHPGGKNIQYF. CDR3 coding DNA: TGTGCCTGGAGCCACCCAGGAGGCAAAAACATTCAGTACTTC.

This sequence joins TRBV4-3 and TRBJ2-5; 8 bases map to TRBD2. Germline values: CDR1 LGHNA, CDR2 YSLEER. This CDR3 has 15 amino acids. The V and J ends lost 0 bases and 5 bases, in that order; junction bases with no gene match: 5. CDR3 residues: CASSQDGTSSETQYF. CDR3 nucleotides: TGCGCCAGCAGCCAAGATGGGACTAGTAGCGAGACCCAGTACTTC.

In this sample, this clone turned up many times. The chain employs TRBV7-9 and TRBJ2-2; tentatively, D is TRBD1 (6 bases). Trimming removed 5 bases at V and 4 bases at J, with 11 bases between. CDR1 is SEHNR and CDR2 is FQNEAQ in the germline V gene (reference sequence). The CDR3 spans 14 residues. The CDR3 loop reads CASSRDTSTGELFF. The CDR3, as DNA: TGTGCCAGCAGCCGGGACACGAGCACCGGGGAGCTGTTTTTT.

This clone was counted a few times. The rearrangement links TRBV7-8 to TRBJ2-2, with 7 bases matching TRBD2. This CDR3 spans 16 amino acids. Per the germline V gene, CDR1 is SGHVS and CDR2 is FQNEAQ. J lost 5 bases, V lost 3 bases, and 9 bases had no gene match. CDR3 amino acids: CASSFGASGTTGELFF. Written as DNA, the CDR3 is TGTGCCAGCAGCTTTGGAGCTAGCGGTACAACCGGGGAGCTGTTTTTT.

This clone was observed a few times. The chain has TRBV29-1 and TRBJ2-2, with TRBD1 matching over 8 bases. V gave up 6 bases and J gave up 4 bases; unmatched junction bases: 13. The length of the CDR3 is 16 residues. Germline CDR1 and CDR2: SQVTM and ANQGSEA. This chain's CDR3 is CSVPLPDREATGELFF. CDR3 sequence (DNA): TGCAGCGTGCCCCTCCCGGACAGGGAAGCCACCGGGGAGCTGTTTTTT.